This is a list of T cell receptor beta chains from one sample in a study of beta chain features in type 1 diabetes. Sequenced by immunoSEQ multiplex PCR; TCRdb stores in-frame clones only, minus some. The sample has about 340,000 clones, approximately 13% seen once; the top ten hold about 0.016%. The sequencing sample was made of naive CD4+ T cells from blood. All receptors come from a woman under 30 with type 1 diabetes. The CDR3 runs from the conserved cysteine through the conserved F or W. The D gene is left open where the match is weak. Only part of the rows carry a size: once, few, many, or a class if the clone is expanded.

d_call	v_call	clone_size	j_call	cdr3_nt	cdr3_aa
TRBD2	TRBV5-4	-	TRBJ2-3	TGTGCCAGCAGCCGACGACTAGCGGGAGGGCCAACAGATACGCAGTATTTT	CASSRRLAGGPTDTQYF
-	TRBV2	few	TRBJ2-2	TGTGCCAGCAGCAAAACAGCGGCTGCTGGGGAGCTGTTTTTT	CASSKTAAAGELFF
-	TRBV20-1	few	TRBJ2-1	TGCAGTGCTAGTCATTACAATGAGCAGTTCTTC	CSASHYNEQFF
-	TRBV7-2	few	TRBJ2-3	TGTGCCAGCAGCTTAGCGTCTGGGCATTGGGCAGATACGCAGTATTTT	CASSLASGHWADTQYF
TRBD2	TRBV7-9	-	TRBJ2-1	TGTGCCAGCAGCTTGTTACTAGCGGGGATTTCCTACAATGAGCAGTTCTTC	CASSLLLAGISYNEQFF
TRBD1	TRBV27	few	TRBJ2-1	TGTGCCAGCGCCTATTACTCGGGACAGCTCTACAATGAGCAGTTCTTC	CASAYYSGQLYNEQFF
-	TRBV30	-	TRBJ2-4	TGTGCCTGGAGTGTCGGTATAGCCAAAAACATTCAGTACTTC	CAWSVGIAKNIQYF
-	TRBV4-3	few	TRBJ2-1	TGCGCCAGCAGCGCTCTCTGGGAGAGCATCGAGCAGTTCTTC	CASSALWESIEQFF
-	TRBV28	once	TRBJ2-7	TGTGCCAGCAGTAGGACAGCCTACGAGCAGTACTTC	CASSRTAYEQYF
-	TRBV11-2	few	TRBJ2-1	TGTGCCAGCAGCTTGAGGGGGTACAATGAGCAGTTCTTC	CASSLRGYNEQFF
-	TRBV11-3	-	TRBJ2-2	TGTGCCAGCACATACTCCGGGGGAACCGGGGAGCTGTTTTTT	CASTYSGGTGELFF
TRBD1	TRBV19	-	TRBJ1-5	TGTGCCAGTAGTGCGCGACAGGGGGCAGGAGGTCAGCCCCAGCATTTT	CASSARQGAGGQPQHF
-	TRBV6-5	-	TRBJ1-1	TGTGCCAGCAGTTACTTCACGAGGGCTGAAGCTTTCTTT	CASSYFTRAEAFF
-	TRBV19	few	TRBJ2-1	TGTGCCAGTAGCGACCTAGTTCGGTTGCAGTTCTTC	CASSDLVRLQFF
-	TRBV29-1	few	TRBJ2-1	TGCAGCGTGACAGTAGTCAATGAGCAGTTCTTC	CSVTVVNEQFF
-	TRBV18	few	TRBJ1-1	TGTGCCAGCTCACCCCAGGGTGTGAACACTGAAGCTTTCTTT	CASSPQGVNTEAFF
TRBD2	TRBV28	-	TRBJ2-1	TGTGCCAGCTGGCGAACACTAGCGGGAGGGAAGAATGAGCAGTTCTTC	CASWRTLAGGKNEQFF
TRBD1	TRBV7-3	-	TRBJ2-3	TGTGCCAGCAGCTCTGGACAGGGCACAGATACGCAGTATTTT	CASSSGQGTDTQYF
-	TRBV20-1	-	TRBJ1-1	TGCAGTGCTAGGGCTTACACTGAAGCTTTCTTT	CSARAYTEAFF
TRBD2	TRBV9	few	TRBJ2-1	TGTGCCAGCAGCGTAGTTGGGACTAGCATGACGGATGAGCAGTTCTTC	CASSVVGTSMTDEQFF
-	TRBV15	-	TRBJ1-3	TGTGCCACCAGCAGAGATCCATCTGGAAACACCATATATTTT	CATSRDPSGNTIYF
TRBD2	TRBV19	few	TRBJ2-4	TGTGCCAGTAGCCAGCGGGATTCCAAAAACATTCAGTACTTC	CASSQRDSKNIQYF
-	TRBV4-1	-	TRBJ1-2	TGCGCCAGCAGCCAAGTGCTTGGACAAATTAACTATGGCTACACCTTC	CASSQVLGQINYGYTF
TRBD2	TRBV27	-	TRBJ2-1	TGTGCCAGCATACCCGCGGGAGTCGTTTTAGGGGAGCAGTTCTTC	CASIPAGVVLGEQFF
TRBD2	TRBV5-1	-	TRBJ2-1	TGCGCCAGCAGCCGGACTAGCGGAGACTCCTACAATGAGCAGTTCTTC	CASSRTSGDSYNEQFF
-	TRBV11-2	-	TRBJ2-7	TGTGCCAGCAGCTTAGGGGGTTGGACAGCCTACGAGCAGTACTTC	CASSLGGWTAYEQYF
TRBD2	TRBV29-1	few	TRBJ2-3	TGCAGCGTCGGAAGGGGGACTAGCGCTGCTAGCACAGATACGCAGTATTTT	CSVGRGTSAASTDTQYF
TRBD1	TRBV5-1	-	TRBJ1-2	TGCGCCAGCAGCTTGGAAGGACAGGGGCGTATTACCTTC	CASSLEGQGRITF
TRBD2	TRBV7-3	-	TRBJ2-1	TGTGCCAGCAGTCAGGGACTAGCGGGAGTGGGTGAGCAGTTCTTC	CASSQGLAGVGEQFF
-	TRBV7-9	-	TRBJ1-2	TGTGCCAGCAGCTTGGAGGGGGAGGGAGGCTACACCTTC	CASSLEGEGGYTF
-	TRBV11-3	few	TRBJ1-2	TGTGCCAGCAGCTTAGGACAGCCCGTCTATGGCTACACCTTC	CASSLGQPVYGYTF
-	TRBV30	few	TRBJ1-2	TGTGCCTGGAGTGTACTGTATGGCAGGTCCCCTGAACTCTATGGCTACACCTTC	CAWSVLYGRSPELYGYTF
-	TRBV12-2	few	TRBJ2-1	TGTGCAAGTCGCTTCCCCCGGTTCAATGAGCAGTTCTTC	CASRFPRFNEQFF
TRBD2	TRBV11-1	-	TRBJ2-1	TGTGCCAGCAGCTTTGGAAACCCCAGCGGGAGGTTAAGTGAGCAGTTCTTC	CASSFGNPSGRLSEQFF
-	TRBV5-5	-	TRBJ1-1	TGTGCCAGCAGCTTGAGACTGCAGAACACTGAAGCTTTCTTT	CASSLRLQNTEAFF
-	TRBV7-9	-	TRBJ2-5	TGTGCCAGCAGCCTTACAGTGTATGAGACCCAGTACTTC	CASSLTVYETQYF
-	TRBV19	few	TRBJ2-7	TGTGCCAGTACCCGCGACACCGGGACTCGGTCGTACGAGCAGTACTTC	CASTRDTGTRSYEQYF
-	TRBV27	few	TRBJ1-1	TGTGCCAGCACCCAGGGGCAGAACACTGAAGCTTTCTTT	CASTQGQNTEAFF
-	TRBV5-4	-	TRBJ2-1	TGTGCCAGCAGCATAGGGACTCGGACGTCTGAAGGTGAGCAGTTCTTC	CASSIGTRTSEGEQFF
-	TRBV2	few	TRBJ1-2	TGTGCCAGCAGTGAGATTGCAGGGGTTAACTATGGCTACACCTTC	CASSEIAGVNYGYTF
TRBD1	TRBV2	few	TRBJ1-2	TGTGCCAGCAGAGAGGGACAGGCTTGGGGCTACACCTTC	CASREGQAWGYTF
TRBD1	TRBV7-2	few	TRBJ1-5	TGTGCCAGCACCCCGGACAGGGGACAGCCCCAGCATTTT	CASTPDRGQPQHF
TRBD2	TRBV30	-	TRBJ2-6	TGTGCCTGGAGGGGAGGGTCTCCCCTCTCTGGGGCCAACGTCCTGACTTTC	CAWRGGSPLSGANVLTF
TRBD2	TRBV7-2	-	TRBJ2-1	TGTGCCAGCAGCCCCCGGGTGGCGGGAGGTGGCAATGAGCAGTTCTTC	CASSPRVAGGGNEQFF
TRBD2	TRBV18	few	TRBJ2-3	TGTGCCAGCTCACCCCTAGCGGGAGCGTCGGATACGCAGTATTTT	CASSPLAGASDTQYF
-	TRBV30	-	TRBJ1-2	TGTGCCTACTCCTTATTGCTCGGGGAGGGCGGCTACACCTTC	CAYSLLLGEGGYTF
TRBD1	TRBV7-2	few	TRBJ2-1	TGTGCCAGCAGCCCAAGGACAGGGGGTGATTACAATGAGCAGTTCTTC	CASSPRTGGDYNEQFF
-	TRBV5-1	few	TRBJ2-5	TGCGCCAGCAGCTCCCGACAGGCAGGGGAGACCCAGTACTTC	CASSSRQAGETQYF
TRBD2	TRBV18	few	TRBJ2-5	TGTGCCAGCTTGGGGACTAGCGAAGAGACCCAGTACTTC	CASLGTSEETQYF
TRBD1	TRBV4-1	few	TRBJ2-1	TGCGCCAGCAGCCAAGTGGGACAGGGGGCGCGGGAGCAGTTCTTC	CASSQVGQGAREQFF
TRBD2	TRBV14	-	TRBJ2-1	TGTGCCAGCAGCCAAGGCGGGAGGGCCTATAGGTACAATGAGCAGTTCTTC	CASSQGGRAYRYNEQFF
TRBD2	TRBV10-3	few	TRBJ2-5	TGTGCCATCAGTGAGTCGGCCCGACTAGCCGGGGCCCAGTACTTC	CAISESARLAGAQYF
-	TRBV5-1	-	TRBJ1-2	TGCGCCAGCAGCTTGGATGCAAAGAGGCATGGCTACACCTTC	CASSLDAKRHGYTF
TRBD1	TRBV5-4	few	TRBJ2-3	TGTGCCAGCAGAATGACAGGGGCAGATACGCAGTATTTT	CASRMTGADTQYF
TRBD1	TRBV9	few	TRBJ1-2	TGTGCCAGCAGCGTAACAGGGGCGACCTATGGCTACACCTTC	CASSVTGATYGYTF